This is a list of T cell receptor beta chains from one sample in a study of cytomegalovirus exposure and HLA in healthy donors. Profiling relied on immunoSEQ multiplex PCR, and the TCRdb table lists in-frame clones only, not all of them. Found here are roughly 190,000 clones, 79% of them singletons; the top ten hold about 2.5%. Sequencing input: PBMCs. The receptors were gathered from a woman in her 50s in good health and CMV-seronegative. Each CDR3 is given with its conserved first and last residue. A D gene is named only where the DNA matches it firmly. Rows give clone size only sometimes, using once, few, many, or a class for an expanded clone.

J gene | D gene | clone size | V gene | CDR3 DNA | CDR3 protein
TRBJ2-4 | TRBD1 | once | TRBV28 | TGTGCCAGCAGTTTATCGGGGACAGGGGGGCCATTAGCCAAAAACATTCAGTACTTC | CASSLSGTGGPLAKNIQYF
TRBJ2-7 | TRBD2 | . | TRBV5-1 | TGCGCCAGCAGCTTGGCCGGATGGGAGGGCTCCTACGAGCAGTACTTC | CASSLAGWEGSYEQYF
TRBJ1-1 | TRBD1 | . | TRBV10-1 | TGCGCCAGCAGCAGACAGGGGGCCAATGAAGCTTTCTTT | CASSRQGANEAFF
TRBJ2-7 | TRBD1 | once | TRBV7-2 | TGTGCCAGCAGCCCTAGTGGGACAGGACGGCACGAGCAGTACTTC | CASSPSGTGRHEQYF
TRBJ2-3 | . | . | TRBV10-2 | TGCGCCAGCACCGCCGGGCAGGGGATTGGAGATACGCAGTATTTT | CASTAGQGIGDTQYF
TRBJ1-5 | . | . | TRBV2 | TGTGCCAGCAGTGAAGAACAGGTCGGTCAGCCCCAGCATTTT | CASSEEQVGQPQHF
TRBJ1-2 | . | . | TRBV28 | TGTGCCAGCAGCAAATACCTACAGGGCGTCTATGGCTACACCTTC | CASSKYLQGVYGYTF
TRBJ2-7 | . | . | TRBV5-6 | TGTGCCAGCAGGGATTCCGGGTTTCCCTACGAGCAGTACTTC | CASRDSGFPYEQYF
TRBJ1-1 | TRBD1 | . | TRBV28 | TGTGCCAGCAGTTTACATGGACAGGGGAACACTGAAGCTTTCTTT | CASSLHGQGNTEAFF
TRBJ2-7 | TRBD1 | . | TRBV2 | TGTGCCAGCAGTGTCCGGGACAGGGGCTACGAGCAGTACTTC | CASSVRDRGYEQYF
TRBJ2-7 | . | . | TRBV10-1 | TGCGCCAGCAGTGAGCCAGGGTCCTACGAGCAGTACTTC | CASSEPGSYEQYF
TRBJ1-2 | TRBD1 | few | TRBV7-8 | TGTGCCAGCAGCACAGAGACAGGGCTTTGGTATGGCTACACCTTC | CASSTETGLWYGYTF
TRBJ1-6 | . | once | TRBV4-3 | TGCGCCAGCAGCCAAGCAGTCTCCTATAATTCACCCCTCCACTTT | CASSQAVSYNSPLHF
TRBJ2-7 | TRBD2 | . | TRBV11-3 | TGTGCCAGCAGCTTCGGACTAGCGGGAGGGACCTCCGAGCAGTACTTC | CASSFGLAGGTSEQYF
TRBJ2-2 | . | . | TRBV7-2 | TGTGCCAGCAGCTCCTACAGCACCGGGGAGCTGTTTTTT | CASSSYSTGELFF
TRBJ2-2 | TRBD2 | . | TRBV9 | TGTGCCAGCAGCGTATATCCCCCGGGGATAGCGGGAGGAAACACCGGGGAGCTGTTTTTT | CASSVYPPGIAGGNTGELFF
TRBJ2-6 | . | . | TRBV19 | TGTGCCAGTAGCTCCGTGATAATAACAGGGACTGGGGCCAACGTCCTGACTTTC | CASSSVIITGTGANVLTF
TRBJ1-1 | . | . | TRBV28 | TGTGCCAGCAGTCTACCTCAAAGGGGCACTGAAGCTTTCTTT | CASSLPQRGTEAFF
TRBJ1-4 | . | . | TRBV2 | TGTGCCAGCAGTCCAAGAACCGGGACAATTGAAAAACTGTTTTTT | CASSPRTGTIEKLFF
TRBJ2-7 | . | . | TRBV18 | TGTGCCAGCTCACCACTGGCTTCCTACGAGCAGTACTTC | CASSPLASYEQYF
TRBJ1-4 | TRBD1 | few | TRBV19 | TGTGCCAGTAGACTACAGGGGGCCGCTAATGAAAAACTGTTTTTT | CASRLQGAANEKLFF
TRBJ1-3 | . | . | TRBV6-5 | TGTGCCAGCAGTTTTGGGGACATGCTCTCTGGAAACACCATATATTTT | CASSFGDMLSGNTIYF
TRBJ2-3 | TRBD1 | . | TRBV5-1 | TGCGCCAGCACTCTCCTTCTACCGACAGGGTCATATACGCAGTATTTT | CASTLLLPTGSYTQYF
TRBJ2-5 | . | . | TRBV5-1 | TGCGCCAGCAGCTTGGTCCCAGGGGAAGAGACCCAGTACTTC | CASSLVPGEETQYF
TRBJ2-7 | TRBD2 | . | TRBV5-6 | TGTGCCAGCAGCTCCTGGACTAGCGGGAGAGGTTACGAGCAGTACTTC | CASSSWTSGRGYEQYF
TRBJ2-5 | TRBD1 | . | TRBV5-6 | TGTGCCAGCAGCGGGGACAGGGCAGAGACCCAGTACTTC | CASSGDRAETQYF
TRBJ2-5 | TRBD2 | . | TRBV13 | TGTGCCAGCAGCTTAGCTGGGACTAGCATGGAGACCCAGTACTTC | CASSLAGTSMETQYF
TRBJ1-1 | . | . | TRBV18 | TGTGCCAGCTCACCACCGTCCAGGACTTCTGAAGCTTTCTTT | CASSPPSRTSEAFF
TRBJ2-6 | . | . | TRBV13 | TGTGCCAGCAGCTTAAGGAGCTCTGGGGCCAACGTCCTGACTTTC | CASSLRSSGANVLTF
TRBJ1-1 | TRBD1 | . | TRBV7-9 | TGTGCCTCCAGAACAGGGGGAAACACTGAAGCTTTCTTT | CASRTGGNTEAFF
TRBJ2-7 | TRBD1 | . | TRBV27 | TGTGCCAGCAGTTACCGCGGACAGGGCGGTAGAGCCTACGAGCAGTACTTC | CASSYRGQGGRAYEQYF
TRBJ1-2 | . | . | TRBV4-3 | TGCGCCAGCAGCCAAACCCCGAAGGTTGGGAGGAACTATGGCTACACCTTC | CASSQTPKVGRNYGYTF
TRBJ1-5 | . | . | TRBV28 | TGTGCCAGCATCCCAGGGGCAGGGAGCAATCAGCCCCAGCATTTT | CASIPGAGSNQPQHF
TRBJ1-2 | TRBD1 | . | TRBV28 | TGTGCCAGCAGTTCCGGGACAGGGCCCCGGAGCTATGGCTACACCTTC | CASSSGTGPRSYGYTF
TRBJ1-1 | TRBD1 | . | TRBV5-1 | TGCGCCAGCACGGGACAGATTCGGAACACTGAAGCTTTCTTT | CASTGQIRNTEAFF
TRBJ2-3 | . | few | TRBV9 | TGTGCCAGCAGCGCGGGACTGAGTAGCGGACTTCAGGGAGATACGCAGTATTTT | CASSAGLSSGLQGDTQYF
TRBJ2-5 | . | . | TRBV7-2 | TGTGCCAGCACCCATCTTGGGCACCAAGAGACCCAGTACTTC | CASTHLGHQETQYF